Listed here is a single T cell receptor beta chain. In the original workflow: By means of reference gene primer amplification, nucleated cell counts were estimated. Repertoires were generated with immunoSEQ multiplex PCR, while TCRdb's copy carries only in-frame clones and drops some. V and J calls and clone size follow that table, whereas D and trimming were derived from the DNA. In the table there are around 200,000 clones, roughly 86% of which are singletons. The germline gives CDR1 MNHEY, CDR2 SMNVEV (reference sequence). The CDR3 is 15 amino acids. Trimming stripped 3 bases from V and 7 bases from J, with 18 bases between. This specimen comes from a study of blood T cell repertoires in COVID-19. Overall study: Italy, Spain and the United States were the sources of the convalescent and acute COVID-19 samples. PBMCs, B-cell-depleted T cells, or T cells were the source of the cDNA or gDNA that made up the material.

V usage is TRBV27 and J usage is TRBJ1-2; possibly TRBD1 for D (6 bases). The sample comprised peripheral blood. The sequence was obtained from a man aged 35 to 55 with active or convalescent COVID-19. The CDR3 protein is CASSLLTGGGRGYTF. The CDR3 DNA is TGTGCCAGCAGTTTGCTGACTGGGGGCGGCCGTGGCTACACCTTC.